This is a list of T cell receptor beta chains from one sample in a study of cytomegalovirus exposure and HLA in healthy donors. Using immunoSEQ multiplex PCR, the repertoire was profiled, and TCRdb retains in-frame clones only, with some absent. Of about 78,000 clones in the sample, almost 97% were seen once. Sequencing was performed on PBMCs. The receptors shown here come from a man aged 18 to 30 in good health and CMV-seropositive. Each CDR3 is given without its conserved first and last residue. Each record gives: V gene, J gene, CDR3 protein.

TRBV10-3,TRBJ1-5,AISGGGDQPQH
TRBV7-2,TRBJ2-5,ASRNQGWPKETQY
TRBV30,TRBJ1-3,AWSVFISGNTIY
TRBV2,TRBJ2-2,ASSSQGTGNTGELF
TRBV5-7,TRBJ2-2,ASSLGLAGTNTGELF
TRBV5-4,TRBJ2-5,ASSLGLAKETQY
TRBV27,TRBJ1-1,ASSPQTGNTEAF
TRBV5-1,TRBJ2-1,ASSPGQGSEQF
TRBV5-6,TRBJ2-7,ASSFTSQGYEQY
TRBV7-8,TRBJ1-4,ASSLAVYSRTNEKLF
TRBV10-1,TRBJ2-2,ASSDAPLQGSGELF
TRBV6-7,TRBJ1-2,ASFVGQGADYGYT
TRBV18,TRBJ2-7,ASSPLIQGNEQY
TRBV6-1,TRBJ1-2,ANNSPGYSDGYT
TRBV28,TRBJ1-1,ASGTGDTEAF
TRBV5-6,TRBJ2-2,ASSTIDRANTGELF
TRBV6-1,TRBJ1-5,ASSGLPNYSNQPQH
TRBV27,TRBJ2-1,ASSSRLAGYF
TRBV28,TRBJ2-1,ASSLPGVDEQF
TRBV5-1,TRBJ2-3,ASSGTGSGTDTQY
TRBV9,TRBJ2-1,ASSPLAGVARNEQF
TRBV2,TRBJ1-1,ASSRQGKNTEAF
TRBV4-1,TRBJ2-7,ASSQTPGQGYEQY
TRBV7-9,TRBJ2-1,ASSLRREDNEQF
TRBV6-5,TRBJ1-1,ASTTGNDKAF
TRBV28,TRBJ1-2,ASRGQGGYGYT
TRBV6-5,TRBJ2-2,ASSYSLAESTGELF
TRBV28,TRBJ2-6,ASSPPSGTGANVLT
TRBV6-1,TRBJ1-5,ASRNSGESNQPQH
TRBV19,TRBJ1-4,ASSTSRRGQLF